The TCR beta chain under discussion was sequenced for a study of blood T cell repertoires in COVID-19. Overall study: The samples span acute and convalescent COVID-19 from the United States, Italy and Spain. Nucleic acid was either cDNA or gDNA, and it came from T cells, B-cell-depleted T cells, or PBMCs.

The V end lost 8 bases, the J end lost 5 bases, and 15 bases lay between the germline ends. The CDR3 is made up of 13 amino acids. Per the germline V gene, CDR1 is SNHLY and CDR2 is FYNNEI. Methods used by the authors: Amplified reference gene primers provided the basis for estimating nucleated cell counts. Repertoires were generated with immunoSEQ multiplex PCR, while TCRdb's copy carries only in-frame clones and drops some. V, J and clone size are those of that table, while D and trimming were read from the DNA. This sample has 61,000 or so clones, with 65% to 80% found just once. The receptor was derived from a woman in her sixties or seventies with acute or convalescent COVID-19. This rearrangement joins TRBV2 to TRBJ1-1; D call uncertain. Sample: peripheral blood. DNA for the CDR3: TGTGCCAGCGAGGAAAGCCAACGGACTGAAGCTTTCTTT. Its translation: CASEESQRTEAFF. Drawing the rest from reference TRBV2 and TRBJ1-1, the complete variable domain is EPEVTQTPSHQVTQMGQEVILRCVPISNHLYFYWYRQILGQKVEFLVSFYNNEISEKSEIFDDQFSVERPDGSNFTLKIRSTKLEDSAMYFCASEESQRTEAFFGQGTRLTVV.